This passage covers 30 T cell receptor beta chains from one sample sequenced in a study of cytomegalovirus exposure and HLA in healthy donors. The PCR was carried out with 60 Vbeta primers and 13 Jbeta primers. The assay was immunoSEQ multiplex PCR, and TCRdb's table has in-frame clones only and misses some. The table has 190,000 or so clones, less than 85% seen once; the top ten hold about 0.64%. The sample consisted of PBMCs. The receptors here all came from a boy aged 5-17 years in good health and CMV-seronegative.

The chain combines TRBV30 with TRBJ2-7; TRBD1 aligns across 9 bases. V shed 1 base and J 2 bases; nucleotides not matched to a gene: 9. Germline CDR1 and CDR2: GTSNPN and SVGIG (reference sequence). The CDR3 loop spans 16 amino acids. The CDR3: CAWSAFTGGRAYEQYF. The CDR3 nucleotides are TGTGCCTGGAGTGCCTTCACAGGGGGCCGGGCCTACGAGCAGTACTTC.

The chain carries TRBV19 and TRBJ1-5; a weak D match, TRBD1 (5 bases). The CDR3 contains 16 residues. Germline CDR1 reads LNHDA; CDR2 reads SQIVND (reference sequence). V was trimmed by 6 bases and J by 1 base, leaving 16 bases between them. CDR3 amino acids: CASRPPGGKSNQPQHF. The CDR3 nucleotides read TGTGCCAGTAGACCCCCCGGGGGTAAAAGCAATCAGCCCCAGCATTTT.

DNA of the CDR3: TGTGCCAGCAGGAGGGGGCGCGGAGAAACTGAAGCTTTCTTT. This encodes CASRRGRGETEAFF. V gene TRBV7-9 combines with J gene TRBJ1-1; 7 positions agree with TRBD1. The ends lost 6 bases at V and 5 bases at J; junction bases unmatched: 9. This CDR3 has 14 amino acids. In germline, CDR1 is SEHNR, CDR2 FQNEAQ (reference sequence). Full variable domain (outside the CDR3, taken from reference TRBV7-9 and TRBJ1-1): DTGVSQNPRHKITKRGQNVTFRCDPISEHNRLYWYRQTLGQGPEFLTYFQNEAQLEKSRLLSDRFSAERPKGSFSTLEIQRTEQGDSAMYLCASRRGRGETEAFFGQGTRLTVV.

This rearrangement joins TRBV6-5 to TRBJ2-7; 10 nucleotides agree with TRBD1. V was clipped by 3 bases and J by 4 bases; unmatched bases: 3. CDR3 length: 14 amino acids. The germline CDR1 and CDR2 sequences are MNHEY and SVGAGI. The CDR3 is CASSYRDRGYEQYF. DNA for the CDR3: TGTGCCAGCAGTTATCGGGACAGGGGATACGAGCAGTACTTC.

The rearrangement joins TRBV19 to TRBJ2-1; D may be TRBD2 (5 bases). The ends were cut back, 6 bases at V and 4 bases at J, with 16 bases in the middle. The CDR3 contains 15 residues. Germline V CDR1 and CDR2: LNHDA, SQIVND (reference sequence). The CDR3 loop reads CASSRGPDSYNEQFF. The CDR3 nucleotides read TGTGCCAGTAGCCGCGGCCCGGACTCATACAATGAGCAGTTCTTC.

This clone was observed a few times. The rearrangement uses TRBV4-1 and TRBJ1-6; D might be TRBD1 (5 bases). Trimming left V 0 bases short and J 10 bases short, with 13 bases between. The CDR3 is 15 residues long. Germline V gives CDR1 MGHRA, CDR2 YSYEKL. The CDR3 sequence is CASSQDGGGGSPLHF. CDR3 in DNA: TGCGCCAGCAGCCAAGATGGGGGAGGAGGGTCACCCCTCCACTTT.

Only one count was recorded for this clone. CDR3 sequence: CASSQGHIPLNTEAFF. For the CDR3, the DNA is TGTGCCAGCAGTCAAGGACACATACCCTTGAACACTGAAGCTTTCTTT. The J gene is TRBJ1-1, the V gene TRBV6-6; a possible D gene is TRBD1 (5 bases). The CDR3 covers 16 residues. Germline V gives CDR1 MNHNY, CDR2 SVGAGI (reference sequence). The V end was cut by 5 bases, the J end by 0 bases, with 16 bases between.

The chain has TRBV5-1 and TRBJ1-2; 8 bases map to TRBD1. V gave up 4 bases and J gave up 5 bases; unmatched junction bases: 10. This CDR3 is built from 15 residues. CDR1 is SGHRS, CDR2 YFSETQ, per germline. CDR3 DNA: TGCGCCAGCAGCGATACAGGGGGTGCGGATTATGGCTACACCTTC. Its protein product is CASSDTGGADYGYTF. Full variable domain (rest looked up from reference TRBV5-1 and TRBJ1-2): KAGVTQTPRYLIKTRGQQVTLSCSPISGHRSVSWYQQTPGQGLQFLFEYFSETQRNKGNFPGRFSGRQFSNSRSEMNVSTLELGDSALYLCASSDTGGADYGYTFGSGTRLTVV.

Here the CDR3 DNA reads TGTGCCAGCAGCTTCTCGGGGACTAGCGGGAGGAATGAGCAGTTCTTC. Residues: CASSFSGTSGRNEQFF. This rearrangement joins TRBV7-8 to TRBJ2-1, with 15 positions matching TRBD2. V shed 3 bases, J shed 7 bases, and the junction held 4 bases outside the gene matches. CDR3 length equals 16 residues. Germline V gene sequence: CDR1 SGHVS, CDR2 FQNEAQ.

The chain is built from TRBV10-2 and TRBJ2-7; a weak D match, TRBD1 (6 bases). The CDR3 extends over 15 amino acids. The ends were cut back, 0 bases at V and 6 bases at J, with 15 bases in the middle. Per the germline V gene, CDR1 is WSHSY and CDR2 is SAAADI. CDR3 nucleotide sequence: TGCGCCAGCAGTGAGTCCGGTACAGGGATTGGCGAGCAGTACTTC. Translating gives CASSESGTGIGEQYF.

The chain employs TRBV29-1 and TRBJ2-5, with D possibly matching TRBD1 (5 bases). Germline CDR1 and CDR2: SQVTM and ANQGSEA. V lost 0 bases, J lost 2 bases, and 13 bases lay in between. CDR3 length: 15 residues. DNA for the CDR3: TGCAGCGTTGAAGACTATTCAGGGTGGCAAGAGACCCAGTACTTC. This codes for CSVEDYSGWQETQYF.

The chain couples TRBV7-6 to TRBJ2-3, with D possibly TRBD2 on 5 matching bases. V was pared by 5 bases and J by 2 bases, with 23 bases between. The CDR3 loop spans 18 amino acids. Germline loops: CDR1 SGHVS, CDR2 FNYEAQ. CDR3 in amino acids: CASSPTVDGGFYTDTQYF. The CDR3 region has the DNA TGTGCCAGCAGCCCAACCGTGGACGGAGGATTCTACACAGATACGCAGTATTTT.

This chain's CDR3 is CASGDAGTGWTYEQYF. CDR3 in DNA: TGTGCCAGCGGAGATGCCGGGACAGGGTGGACCTACGAGCAGTACTTC. The chain combines TRBV2 with TRBJ2-7, with 9 bases identical to TRBD1. This CDR3 has 16 amino acids. Germline CDR1 reads SNHLY; CDR2 reads FYNNEI. The V segment lost 8 bases and the J segment 2 bases; nucleotides outside the gene matches: 13.

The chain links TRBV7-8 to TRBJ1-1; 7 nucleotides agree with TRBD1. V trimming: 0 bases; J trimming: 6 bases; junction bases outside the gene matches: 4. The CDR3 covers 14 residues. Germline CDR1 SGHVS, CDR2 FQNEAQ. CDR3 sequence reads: CASSLAQGVAEAFF. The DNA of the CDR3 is TGTGCCAGCAGCTTAGCGCAGGGGGTGGCTGAAGCTTTCTTT.

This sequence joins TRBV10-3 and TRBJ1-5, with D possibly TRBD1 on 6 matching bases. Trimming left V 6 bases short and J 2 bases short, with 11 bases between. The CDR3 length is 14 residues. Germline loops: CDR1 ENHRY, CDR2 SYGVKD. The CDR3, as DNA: TGTGCCATCAGCGAGGGGGGCGGCAATCAGCCCCAGCATTTT. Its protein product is CAISEGGGNQPQHF.

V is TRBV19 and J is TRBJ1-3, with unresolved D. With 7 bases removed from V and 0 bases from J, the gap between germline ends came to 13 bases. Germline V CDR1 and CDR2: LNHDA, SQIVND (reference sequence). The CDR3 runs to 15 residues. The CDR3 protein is CASTAGPSSGNTIYF. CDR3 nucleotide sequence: TGTGCCAGTACCGCAGGCCCCAGCTCTGGAAACACCATATATTTT.

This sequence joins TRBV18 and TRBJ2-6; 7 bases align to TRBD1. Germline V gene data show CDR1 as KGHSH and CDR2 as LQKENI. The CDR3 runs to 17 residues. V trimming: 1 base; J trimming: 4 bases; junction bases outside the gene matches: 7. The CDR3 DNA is TGTGCCAGCTCACCACGCACGACAGGGCAAGGGGCCAACGTCCTGACTTTC. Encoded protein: CASSPRTTGQGANVLTF.

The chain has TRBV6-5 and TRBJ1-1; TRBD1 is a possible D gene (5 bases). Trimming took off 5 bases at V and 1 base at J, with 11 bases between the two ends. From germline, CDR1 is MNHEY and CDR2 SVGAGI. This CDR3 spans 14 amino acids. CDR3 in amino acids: CASSHGAANTEAFF. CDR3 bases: TGTGCCAGCAGTCATGGGGCGGCGAACACTGAAGCTTTCTTT.

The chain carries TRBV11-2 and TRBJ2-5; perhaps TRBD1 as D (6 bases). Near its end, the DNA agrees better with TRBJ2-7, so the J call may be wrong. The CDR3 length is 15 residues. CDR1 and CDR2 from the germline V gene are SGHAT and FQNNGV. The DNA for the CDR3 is TGTGCCAGCAGCACCACAGGGTATCTAGACTACGAGCAGTACTTC. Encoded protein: CASSTTGYLDYEQYF.

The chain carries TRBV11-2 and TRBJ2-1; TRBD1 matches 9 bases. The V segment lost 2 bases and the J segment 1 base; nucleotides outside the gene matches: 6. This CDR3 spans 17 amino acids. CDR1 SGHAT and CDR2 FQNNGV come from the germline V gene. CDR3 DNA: TGTGCCAGCAGCTTAATCCCCGGACAGGGGTCCTACAATGAGCAGTTCTTC. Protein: CASSLIPGQGSYNEQFF. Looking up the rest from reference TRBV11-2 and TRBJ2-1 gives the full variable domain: EAGVAQSPRYKIIEKRQSVAFWCNPISGHATLYWYQQILGQGPKLLIQFQNNGVVDDSQLPKDRFSAERLKGVDSTLKIQPAKLEDSAVYLCASSLIPGQGSYNEQFFGPGTRLTVL.

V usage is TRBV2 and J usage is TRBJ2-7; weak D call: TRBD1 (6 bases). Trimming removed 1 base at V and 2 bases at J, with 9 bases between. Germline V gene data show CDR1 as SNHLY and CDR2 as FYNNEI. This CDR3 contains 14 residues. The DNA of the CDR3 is TGTGCCAGCAGTGAAGGCAGGGGACCCTACGAGCAGTACTTC. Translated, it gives CASSEGRGPYEQYF. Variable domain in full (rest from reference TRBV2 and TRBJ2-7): EPEVTQTPSHQVTQMGQEVILRCVPISNHLYFYWYRQILGQKVEFLVSFYNNEISEKSEIFDDQFSVERPDGSNFTLKIRSTKLEDSAMYFCASSEGRGPYEQYFGPGTRLTVT.

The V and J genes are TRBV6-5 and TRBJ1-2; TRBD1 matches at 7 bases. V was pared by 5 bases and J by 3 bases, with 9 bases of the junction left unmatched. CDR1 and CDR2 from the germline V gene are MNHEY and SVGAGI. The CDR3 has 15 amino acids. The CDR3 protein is CASSPSGGGYYGYTF. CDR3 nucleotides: TGTGCCAGCAGTCCCTCCGGAGGGGGCTACTATGGCTACACCTTC.

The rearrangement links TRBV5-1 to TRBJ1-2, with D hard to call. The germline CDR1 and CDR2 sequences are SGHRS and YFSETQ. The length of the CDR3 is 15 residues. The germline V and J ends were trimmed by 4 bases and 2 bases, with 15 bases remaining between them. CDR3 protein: CASSGYGQANYGYTF. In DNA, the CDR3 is TGCGCCAGCAGCGGATATGGCCAGGCCAACTATGGCTACACCTTC.

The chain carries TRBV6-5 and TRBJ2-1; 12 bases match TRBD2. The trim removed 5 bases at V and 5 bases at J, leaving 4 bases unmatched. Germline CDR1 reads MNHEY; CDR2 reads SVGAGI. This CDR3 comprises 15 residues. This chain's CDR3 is CASSRWTSGNNEQFF. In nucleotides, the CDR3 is TGTGCCAGCAGTCGTTGGACTAGCGGGAACAATGAGCAGTTCTTC.

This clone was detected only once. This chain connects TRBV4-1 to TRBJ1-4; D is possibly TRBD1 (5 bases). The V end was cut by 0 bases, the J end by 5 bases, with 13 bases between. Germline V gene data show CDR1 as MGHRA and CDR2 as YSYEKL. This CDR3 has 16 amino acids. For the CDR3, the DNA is TGCGCCAGCAGCCAAGAGTTGGCAGGGCCAAATGAAAAACTGTTTTTT. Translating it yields CASSQELAGPNEKLFF.

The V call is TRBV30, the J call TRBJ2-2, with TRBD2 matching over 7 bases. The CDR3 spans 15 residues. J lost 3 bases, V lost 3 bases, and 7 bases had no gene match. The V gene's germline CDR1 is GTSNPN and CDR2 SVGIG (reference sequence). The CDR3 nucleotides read TGTGCCTGGAGACGGTGGGGGGGGGACACCGGGGAGCTGTTTTTT. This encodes CAWRRWGGDTGELFF. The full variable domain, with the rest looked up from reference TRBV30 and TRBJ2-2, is SQTIHQWPATLVQPVGSPLSLECTVEGTSNPNLYWYRQAAGRGLQLLFYSVGIGQISSEVPQNLSASRPQDRQFILSSKKLLLSDSGFYLCAWRRWGGDTGELFFGEGSRLTVL.

CDR3 sequence: CASSVSPGGKETQYF. As DNA, the CDR3 is TGTGCCAGCAGCGTTTCACCGGGGGGGAAAGAGACCCAGTACTTC. The chain joins TRBV9 to TRBJ2-5, with 8 bases fitting TRBD2. The CDR3 has 15 amino acids. Trimming removed 2 bases from V and 3 bases from J; junction bases left unmatched: 6. Germline V gene data show CDR1 as SGDLS and CDR2 as YYNGEE.

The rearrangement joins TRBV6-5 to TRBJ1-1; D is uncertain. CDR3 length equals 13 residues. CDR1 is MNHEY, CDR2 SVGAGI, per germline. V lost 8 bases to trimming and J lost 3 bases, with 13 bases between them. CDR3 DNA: TGTGCCAGCGGTTGGGGAGAGGACACTGAAGCTTTCTTT. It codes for CASGWGEDTEAFF.

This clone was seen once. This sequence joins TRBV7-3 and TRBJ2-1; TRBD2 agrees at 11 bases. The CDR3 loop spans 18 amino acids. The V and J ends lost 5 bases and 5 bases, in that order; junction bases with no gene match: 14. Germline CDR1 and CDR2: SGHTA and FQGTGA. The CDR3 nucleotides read TGTGCCAGCAGCCCCGGGACCGCTATAGCGGGAGGGAACAATGAGCAGTTCTTC. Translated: CASSPGTAIAGGNNEQFF.

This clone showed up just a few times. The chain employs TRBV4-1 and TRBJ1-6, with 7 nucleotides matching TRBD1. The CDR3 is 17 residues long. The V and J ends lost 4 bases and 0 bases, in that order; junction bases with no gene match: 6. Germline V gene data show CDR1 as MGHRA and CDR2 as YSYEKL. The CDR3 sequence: CASSLDRASSYNSPLHF. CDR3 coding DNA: TGCGCCAGCAGCCTCGACAGGGCGAGCTCCTATAATTCACCCCTCCACTTT.